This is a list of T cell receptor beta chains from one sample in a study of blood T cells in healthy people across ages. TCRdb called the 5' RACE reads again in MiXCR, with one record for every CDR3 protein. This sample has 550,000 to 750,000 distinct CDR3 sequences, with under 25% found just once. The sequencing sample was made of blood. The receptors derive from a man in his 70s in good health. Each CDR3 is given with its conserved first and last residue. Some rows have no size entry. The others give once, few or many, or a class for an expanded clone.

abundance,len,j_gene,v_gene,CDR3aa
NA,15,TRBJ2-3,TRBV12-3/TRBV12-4,CASSPEGGSTDTQYF
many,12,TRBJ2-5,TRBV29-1,CSVGEGEETQYF
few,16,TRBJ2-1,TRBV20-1,CSASGLGGSSYNEQFF
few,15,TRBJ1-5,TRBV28,CASSHEDKYNQPQHF
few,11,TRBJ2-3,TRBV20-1,CSARGSDTQYF
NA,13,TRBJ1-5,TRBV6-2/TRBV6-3,CATLSTGNQPQHF
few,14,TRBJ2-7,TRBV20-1,CSARDATSGYEQYF
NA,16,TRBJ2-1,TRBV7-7,CASSFRLAGEHNEQFF
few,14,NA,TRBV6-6,CATGRETMYNEQFF
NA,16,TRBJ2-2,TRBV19,CASSVAGTGFTGELFF
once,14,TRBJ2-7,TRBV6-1,CASSELGTSYEQYF
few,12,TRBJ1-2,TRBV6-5,CASQGPNYGYTF
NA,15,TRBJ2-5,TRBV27,CASSLAPSGRETQYF
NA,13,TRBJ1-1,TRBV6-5,CASSYVSNTEAFF
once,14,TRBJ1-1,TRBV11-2,CASSLEPTSSEAFF
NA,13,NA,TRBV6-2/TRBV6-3,CASSRTAPYEQYF
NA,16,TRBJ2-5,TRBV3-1,CASSHQAGGPRETQYF
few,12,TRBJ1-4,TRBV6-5,CAVRTGYEKLFF
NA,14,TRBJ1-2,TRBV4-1,CASSQDSASYGYTF
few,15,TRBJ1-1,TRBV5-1,CASSASAGPTGSAFF
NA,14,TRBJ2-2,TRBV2,CASSFLTVNGELFF
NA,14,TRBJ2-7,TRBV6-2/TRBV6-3,CASSFRQGPYEQYF
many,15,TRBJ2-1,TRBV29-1,CSVEPSGSGDNEQFF
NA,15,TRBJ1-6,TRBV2,CASSAGLPIDSPLHF
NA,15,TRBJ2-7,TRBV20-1,CSARQLAGRSYEQYF
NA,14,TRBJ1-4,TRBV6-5,CASSYGRINEKLFF
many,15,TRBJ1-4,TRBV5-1,CASSSGRATNEKLFF
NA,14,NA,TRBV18,CASSAQGAGDEQFF
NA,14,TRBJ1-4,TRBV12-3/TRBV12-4,CASSFSGKDEKLFF
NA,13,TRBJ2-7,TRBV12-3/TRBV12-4,CASSFDYQNEQYF
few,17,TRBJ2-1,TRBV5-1,CASSRPNDRVSYNEQFF
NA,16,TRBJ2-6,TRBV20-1,CSARAGLVYGANVLTF
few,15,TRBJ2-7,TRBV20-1,CSARQAGEANYEQYF
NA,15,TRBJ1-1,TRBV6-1,CASSARTGGRTEAFF
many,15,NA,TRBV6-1,CASSLRGDRGHEQYF